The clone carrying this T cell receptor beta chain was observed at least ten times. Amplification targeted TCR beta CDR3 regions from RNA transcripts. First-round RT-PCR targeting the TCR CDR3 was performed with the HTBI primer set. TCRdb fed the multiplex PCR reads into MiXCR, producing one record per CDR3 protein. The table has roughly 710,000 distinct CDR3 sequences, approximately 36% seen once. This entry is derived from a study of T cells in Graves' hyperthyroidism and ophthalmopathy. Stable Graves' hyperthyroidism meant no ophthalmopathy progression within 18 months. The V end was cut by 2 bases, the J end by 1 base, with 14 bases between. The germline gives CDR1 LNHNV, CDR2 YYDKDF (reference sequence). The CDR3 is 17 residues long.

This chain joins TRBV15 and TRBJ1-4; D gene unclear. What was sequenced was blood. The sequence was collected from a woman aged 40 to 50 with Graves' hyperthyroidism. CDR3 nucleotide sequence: TGTGCCACCAGCAGACCACGAGAAAAGGGAACTAATGAAAAACTGTTTTTT. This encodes CATSRPREKGTNEKLFF. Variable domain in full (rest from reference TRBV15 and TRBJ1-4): DAMVIQNPRYQVTQFGKPVTLSCSQTLNHNVMYWYQQKSSQAPKLLFHYYDKDFNNEADTPDNFQSRRPNTSFCFLDIRSPGLGDTAMYLCATSRPREKGTNEKLFFGSGTQLSVL.